These 27 T cell receptor beta chains came from one sample sequenced in a study of monozygotic twins with inflammatory bowel disease. Reanalyzing the 5' RACE reads, TCRdb keeps one entry per CDR3 protein, without DNA. The sample includes about 300,000 distinct CDR3 sequences. Sequencing was performed on blood. The origin of the receptors is a human donor with ulcerative colitis or Crohn's disease, or a healthy co-twin of an affected twin (not recorded which).

V gene TRBV12-3 or TRBV12-4 combines with J gene TRBJ2-7; TCRdb lists TRBD1, though no DNA is available to test this call. There are 16 residues in the CDR3. This chain's CDR3 is CASSMTGYPSSYEQYF.

The genes are TRBV12-3 or TRBV12-4 and TRBJ2-1; checking the TCRdb D call of TRBD2 is not possible without DNA. This CDR3 has 18 residues. The CDR3 region is CASSLMGLAGGVDNEQFF.

This chain uses TRBV6-2 or TRBV6-3 with TRBJ2-2; lacking DNA, the TRBD2 call made by TCRdb goes unchecked. The length of the CDR3 is 18 residues. Per the germline V gene, CDR1 is MNHEY and CDR2 is SVGEGT. The CDR3 reads CASSQSPYSGRNTGELFF.

The gene calls are TRBV20-1 and TRBJ2-1; TCRdb's D gene call, TRBD2, goes unchecked for lack of DNA. There are 16 residues in the CDR3. Germline loops: CDR1 DFQATT, CDR2 SNEGSKA (reference sequence). The chain's CDR3 is CSARLAGAYSYNEQFF.

The genes are TRBV9 and TRBJ1-2. The CDR3 runs 15 residues. The V gene's germline CDR1 is SGDLS and CDR2 YYNGEE. CDR3 region: CASSARDLGPTGYTF. The complete variable domain, with remaining parts taken from reference TRBV9 and TRBJ1-2, reads DSGVTQTPKHLITATGQRVTLRCSPRSGDLSVYWYQQSLDQGLQFLIQYYNGEERAKGNILERFSAQQFPDLHSELNLSSLELGDSALYFCASSARDLGPTGYTFGSGTRLTVV.

J is TRBJ1-4 and V is TRBV12-3 or TRBV12-4. The CDR3 runs to 15 residues. CDR3 in amino acids: CASSFSGTTNEKLFF.

The genes are TRBV6-5 and TRBJ2-1; TCRdb's assignment of TRBD1 cannot be checked, as there is no DNA. The germline CDR1 and CDR2 sequences are MNHEY and SVGAGI. This CDR3 is built from 16 residues. CDR3 residues: CASSYQRQASYNEQFF.

The rearrangement uses TRBV25-1 and TRBJ1-1. This CDR3 has 13 residues. Germline V lookup: CDR1 MGHDK, CDR2 SYGVNS. The CDR3 loop is CASSEALDTEAFF.

The V and J genes are TRBV20-1 and TRBJ2-1; TCRdb outputs TRBD2, but without DNA this stays unchecked. This CDR3 comprises 13 residues. CDR1 DFQATT and CDR2 SNEGSKA come from the germline V gene (reference sequence). The CDR3 loop reads CSARLVSNNEQFF.

This chain connects TRBV5-1 to TRBJ2-3; TCRdb lists TRBD2, though no DNA is available to test this call. The CDR3 runs 16 residues. The germline V gene encodes CDR1 SGHRS and CDR2 YFSETQ. CDR3 loop: CASSFPKREGVNTQYF.

The chain employs TRBV7-9 and TRBJ2-1; TCRdb picks TRBD1, but there is no DNA to check that call. Germline assignment: CDR1 SEHNR and CDR2 FQNEAQ (reference sequence). CDR3 length equals 14 residues. The chain's CDR3 is CASSLLGGGNEQFF.

V and J are TRBV18 and TRBJ1-5; absent DNA, TCRdb's TRBD1 call cannot be checked. Germline V CDR1 and CDR2: KGHSH, LQKENI. This CDR3 region has 13 residues. The CDR3 is CASSTQGSQPQHF.

The V gene is TRBV5-6, the J gene TRBJ2-4; the TCRdb call, TRBD1, lacks DNA for checking. This CDR3 region has 15 residues. In germline, CDR1 is SGHDT, CDR2 YYEEEE. The CDR3 here is CASTRTELAKNMQYF.

The rearrangement links TRBV28 to TRBJ2-5. The CDR3 extends over 11 amino acids. The germline V gene encodes CDR1 MDHEN and CDR2 SYDVKM. CDR3 residues: CASSPKKTQYF. The full variable domain, completed using reference TRBV28 and TRBJ2-5, is DVKVTQSSRYLVKRTGEKVFLECVQDMDHENMFWYRQDPGLGLRLIYFSYDVKMKEKGDIPEGYSVSREKKERFSLILESASTNQTSMYLCASSPKKTQYFGPGTRLLVL.

The chain couples TRBV6-2 or TRBV6-3 to TRBJ2-5. The CDR3 runs 11 residues. CDR1 and CDR2 (germline): MNHEY, SVGEGT. CDR3 loop: CASSYGRSQYF.

V is TRBV5-6 and J is TRBJ2-5; TCRdb returns TRBD2, unconfirmable since there is no DNA. The CDR3 extends over 15 amino acids. CDR1 and CDR2 (germline): SGHDT, YYEEEE. The CDR3 sequence is CASSLWASGVETQYF.

The chain carries TRBV4-2 and TRBJ2-1; TCRdb selects TRBD2, and the lack of DNA leaves this call unchecked. Germline V gene sequence: CDR1 LGHNA, CDR2 YNFKEQ. The CDR3 length is 15 residues. CDR3 sequence: CASSQGLAGRNEQFF.

The rearrangement links TRBV28 to TRBJ1-3; with no DNA, the TCRdb D assignment of TRBD1 cannot be verified. Per germline, CDR1 MDHEN and CDR2 SYDVKM. The CDR3 has 15 amino acids. CDR3 sequence: CASRPTQGTGNTIYF.

The genes are TRBV3-1 and TRBJ1-5; TCRdb reports TRBD1, a call that lacks DNA to check it against. The CDR3 is 17 residues long. Per the germline V gene, CDR1 is LGHDT and CDR2 is YNNKEL (reference sequence). The CDR3 loop reads CASSQLAGGVSNQPQHF.

V gene TRBV6-1 combines with J gene TRBJ2-2; no DNA is available, so the TRBD1 call from TCRdb remains unchecked. Germline V lookup: CDR1 MNHNS, CDR2 SASEGT. The CDR3 has 16 residues. The CDR3 here is CASSHTQTGNTGELFF.

The chain is built from TRBV29-1 and TRBJ1-5. Per germline, CDR1 SQVTM and CDR2 ANQGSEA. This CDR3 is 13 amino acids long. CDR3 sequence reads: CSVAGGGNQPQHF.

The chain has TRBV7-8 and TRBJ2-5; the TCRdb D gene call, TRBD1, has no DNA to confirm it. This CDR3 comprises 14 residues. Germline CDR1 and CDR2: SGHVS and FQNEAQ. This chain's CDR3 is CASSASGGEETQYF. The full variable domain, in which reference TRBV7-8 and TRBJ2-5 provide the parts outside the CDR3, is GAGVSQSPRYKVAKRGQDVALRCDPISGHVSLFWYQQALGQGPEFLTYFQNEAQLDKSGLPSDRFFAERPEGSVSTLKIQRTQQEDSAVYLCASSASGGEETQYFGPGTRLLVL.

The chain employs TRBV12-3 or TRBV12-4 and TRBJ2-5; TCRdb selects TRBD2, and the lack of DNA leaves this call unchecked. The CDR3 runs to 15 residues. The CDR3 here is CASSPGTSGGKTQYF.

This rearrangement joins TRBV12-3 or TRBV12-4 to TRBJ1-5. There are 15 residues in the CDR3. The CDR3 here is CASSSGGDSNQPQHF.

The genes are TRBV5-1 and TRBJ2-2; the D call from TCRdb, TRBD1, cannot be confirmed without DNA. There are 15 residues in the CDR3. The V gene's germline CDR1 is SGHRS and CDR2 YFSETQ. CDR3: CASSLEARGTGELFF.

The genes are TRBV29-1 and TRBJ2-7; TCRdb indicates TRBD1, and absent DNA this call remains unverified. CDR1 SQVTM and CDR2 ANQGSEA come from the germline V gene. CDR3 length: 14 amino acids. The CDR3 here is CSTSGGINPYEQYF.

The chain employs TRBV5-6 and TRBJ2-2. From germline, CDR1 is SGHDT and CDR2 YYEEEE. The CDR3 spans 16 residues. CDR3 residues: CASSLWSTYRTGELFF.